This record covers a single TCR beta chain. There are a few counts of this clonotype. Its specific antigen is unknown. Per-base qualities were not stored, and no clone one base away is much larger. The CDR3 measures 15 amino acids from cysteine to phenylalanine. Of the read, only the CDR3 DNA is kept; its 45 bases are in frame from base 1. For CDR1 and CDR2, the germline V gene lists SGHRS and YFSETQ. Trimming accounts for 4 bases at V and 2 bases at J, while the number of junction bases matched to no gene is 7. The data belong to a study of patients and donors after allogeneic stem cell transplantation (dated by TCRdb to the early 2020s). Libraries were constructed by RT-PCR. For sequencing, a NextSeq 550 was employed. The public reads were reanalyzed by TCRdb: fastp trimming at Q25, MiXCR alignment, in-frame beta chains only. Every distinct CDR3 protein forms one entry, paired with its most common genes and DNA. For this sample the table gives about 410,000 distinct CDR3 sequences, of which 15% to 20% were detected only once. The ten largest make up around 7.9% of the sample.

The chain links TRBV5-1 with TRBJ2-3; TRBD1 lines up with 7 middle nucleotides. The clonotype was recovered from a human donor who was either an allogeneic HSCT recipient or a stem cell or donor lymphocyte infusion donor (not recorded which). It is not recorded whose cells these are; they may come from a transplant donor. The material sequenced was blood, either unsorted or a sorted T cell fraction (not recorded which). The base sequence is TGCGCCAGCAGCCGCATCGGGACAGACACAGATACGCAGTATTTT. It specifies CASSRIGTDTDTQYF.